The entry that follows covers one TCR beta chain sequence. What it recognizes is unknown. These data are taken from a study of T cells after yellow fever vaccination. On the study more broadly: Those fractions that held only low numbers of cells were prepared using the SMART-Seq v4 Ultra Low Input RNA kit. Study observations and caveats: Peaking on day 5 versus 15, the secondary response was faster but weaker. Repertoires obtained by FACS sorting could include abundant clonotypes that entered as contaminants from the bulk population. Most clones from primary vaccination were detected again post-booster (just over 95% CD4, more than 85% CD8).

The CDR3 consists of 14 residues. CDR1 and CDR2 (germline): MNHNS, SASEGT. Trimming pared 7 bases from V and 2 bases from J, leaving 11 bases between. Each CDR3 protein is one row after TCRdb ran MiXCR on the 5' RACE reads. Of about 550,000 distinct CDR3 sequences listed, approximately 21% are singletons. The origin of this receptor is a man under 40 who received the YFV17D yellow fever vaccine. The sequencing here drew on PBMCs, taken 15 days after the yellow fever booster vaccination. The genes are TRBV6-1 and TRBJ2-2; D is unclear. CDR3 coding DNA: TGTGCCAGCACCACCGGACGAAACACCGGGGAGCTGTTTTTT. This encodes CASTTGRNTGELFF.